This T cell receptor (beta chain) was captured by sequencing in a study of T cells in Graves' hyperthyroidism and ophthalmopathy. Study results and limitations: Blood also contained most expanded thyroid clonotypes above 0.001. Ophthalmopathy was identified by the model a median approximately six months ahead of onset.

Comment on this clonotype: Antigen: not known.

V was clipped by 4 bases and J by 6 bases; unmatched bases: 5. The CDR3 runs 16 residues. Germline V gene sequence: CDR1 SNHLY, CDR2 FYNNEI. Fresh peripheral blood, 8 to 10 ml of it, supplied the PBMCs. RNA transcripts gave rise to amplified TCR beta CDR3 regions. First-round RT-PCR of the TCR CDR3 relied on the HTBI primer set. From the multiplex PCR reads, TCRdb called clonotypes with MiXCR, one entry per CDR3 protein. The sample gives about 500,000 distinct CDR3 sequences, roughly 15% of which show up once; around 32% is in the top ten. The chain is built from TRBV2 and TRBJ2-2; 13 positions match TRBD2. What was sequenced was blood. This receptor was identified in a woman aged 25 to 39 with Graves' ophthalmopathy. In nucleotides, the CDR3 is TGTGCCAGCAGTGCGGGACTAGCGGGAAGGGCCGGGGAGCTGTTTTTT. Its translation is CASSAGLAGRAGELFF.